These T cell receptor beta chains were read from a single sample in a study of blood T cell repertoires in COVID-19. Clones were sequenced by immunoSEQ multiplex PCR, and TCRdb holds only the in-frame ones, with some missing. The repertoire holds around 320,000 clones, more than 85% seen once, with about 4.2% in the top ten. The source material was PBMCs or T cells enriched from blood (not recorded which). These receptors were taken from a woman between 25 and 40 years old who had been exposed to COVID-19. Both conserved end residues are part of each CDR3. The D gene is left open where the match is weak. Only some rows state a clone size, as once, few, many or a class for expanded clones.

J,D,V,size,DNA,CDR3
TRBJ2-5,.,TRBV2,.,TGTGCCAGCAGTGAACCGCTGCCAGGGACTGGTGAGACCCAGTACTTC,CASSEPLPGTGETQYF
TRBJ1-5,.,TRBV12-3/TRBV12-4,.,TGTGCCAGCAGCCCAAGTTCGGGCGGGACCCAGCATTTT,CASSPSSGGTQHF
TRBJ1-2,.,TRBV9,.,TGTGCCAGCAGCGTAGCTACCTCGGACTACTATGGCTACACCTTC,CASSVATSDYYGYTF
TRBJ1-1,.,TRBV18,.,TGTGCCAGCTCACCGAGCAGGGGCATTGAGCCTGAAGCTTTCTTT,CASSPSRGIEPEAFF
TRBJ2-1,TRBD2,TRBV19,.,TGTGCCAGTAGTCGGGGGGAATCCTACAATGAGCAGTTCTTC,CASSRGESYNEQFF
TRBJ1-1,.,TRBV7-9,.,TGTGCCAGCAGCTTACCCCGGGACATCTCGACTGAAGCTTTCTTT,CASSLPRDISTEAFF
TRBJ1-2,TRBD1,TRBV18,.,TGTGCCAGCTCACCCCCTACAGGGGCGGTAGGCTACACCTTC,CASSPPTGAVGYTF
TRBJ1-1,.,TRBV5-1,.,TGCGCCAGCAGTGTCGGAGGGACGGGGGAAGGAGCTTTCTTT,CASSVGGTGEGAFF
TRBJ2-5,.,TRBV19,once,TGTGCCAGTAGTATAGGGGGGCGAGAGACCCAGTACTTC,CASSIGGRETQYF
TRBJ2-1,TRBD1,TRBV3-1/TRBV3-2,.,TGTGCCAGCAGCTCTAGGGACAGGGAAGACAATGAGCAGTTCTTC,CASSSRDREDNEQFF
TRBJ1-2,.,TRBV4-3,.,TGCGCCAGCAGCCAAGAGGGGGCTGGGTATGGCTACACCTTC,CASSQEGAGYGYTF
TRBJ2-5,.,TRBV14,.,TGTGCCAGCAGAGTCGGGGTTGGGGAGACCCAGTACTTC,CASRVGVGETQYF
TRBJ1-5,.,TRBV5-4,.,TGTGCCAGCAGCTTGGTCGTACAGGGCAATCAGCCCCAGCATTTT,CASSLVVQGNQPQHF
TRBJ2-3,TRBD2,TRBV3-1/TRBV3-2,.,TGTGCCAGCAGCCAAGAGGTATTAGCGGGGGGGCGTTCCCTGGGCACAGATACGCAGTATTTT,CASSQEVLAGGRSLGTDTQYF
TRBJ1-1,TRBD1,TRBV5-6,.,TGTGCCAGCAGCCCCGGACAGGGGTACACTGAAGCTTTCTTT,CASSPGQGYTEAFF
TRBJ2-2,TRBD1,TRBV5-4,.,TGTGCCAGCAGCTTAAGGGGGCAGAACACCGGGGAGCTGTTTTTT,CASSLRGQNTGELFF
TRBJ2-5,TRBD1,TRBV5-1,.,TGCGCCAGCAGCCCGACAGGGAGACAAGAGACCCAGTACTTC,CASSPTGRQETQYF
TRBJ2-3,TRBD2,TRBV6-5,once,TGTGCCAGCAGTCCTACTAGCGGGGGGGCTGATACGCAGTATTTT,CASSPTSGGADTQYF
TRBJ2-7,TRBD1,TRBV30,.,TGTGCCTGGGGGACAGTCTACGAGCAGTACTTC,CAWGTVYEQYF
TRBJ1-3,.,TRBV6-5,.,TGTGCCAGCACCGACGGAGTCTCTGGAAACACCATATATTTT,CASTDGVSGNTIYF
TRBJ1-1,.,TRBV6-2/TRBV6-3,.,TGTGCCAGCAGTCCGGGGAAGGCTTTCTTT,CASSPGKAFF
TRBJ1-2,.,TRBV3-1/TRBV3-2,.,TGTGCCAGCAGCCTACTTTCAGGCTTCAAAGGGGATGGCTACACCTTC,CASSLLSGFKGDGYTF
TRBJ1-2,TRBD1,TRBV27,.,TGTGCCAGCAGTTTATCGTCCGGGGGGACAGGGAAGGGCTACACCTTC,CASSLSSGGTGKGYTF
TRBJ2-7,TRBD1,TRBV7-2,.,TGTGCCAGCATAGTCTCAGGGGGCGCCTACGAGCAGTACTTC,CASIVSGGAYEQYF
TRBJ1-2,.,TRBV27,.,TGTGCCAGCAGGACAGCTAACTATGGCTACACCTTC,CASRTANYGYTF
TRBJ2-3,TRBD2,TRBV5-1,.,TGCGCCAGCAGCCCGGCAGGACTAGCGGCAGATACGCAGTATTTT,CASSPAGLAADTQYF
TRBJ1-2,TRBD1,TRBV6-5,.,TGTGCCAGCAGAAAGAGGGCAGGGGGGAACTATGGCTACACCTTC,CASRKRAGGNYGYTF
TRBJ1-2,.,TRBV13,.,TGTGCCAGCAGCTTATCTACAGGACCTAACTATGGCTACACCTTC,CASSLSTGPNYGYTF